This T cell receptor beta chain emerged from a study of T-cell memory formation after mild COVID-19. Study context: Across donors, TCR clusters were largely donor specific. Study-wide findings and caveats: Clones that contracted from day 15 to 85 had balanced CD4/CD8; later expanders were CD4+ biased. Cross-reactive memory apparently joined, as some responding clones appeared in pre-infection memory. The main location of contracting CD4+ clones was CM and EM, and that of contracting CD8+ clones was EMRA.

TCRdb ran MiXCR on the 5' RACE reads and lists one entry per CDR3 protein. The sample lists some 200,000 distinct CDR3 sequences; roughly 10% were seen once. V was clipped by 5 bases and J by 3 bases; unmatched bases: 9. Germline CDR1 is SGHAT and CDR2 is FQDESV (reference sequence). This CDR3 is built from 15 residues. Points on this clonotype: What it binds is unknown.

This clonotype was obtained from a man in his late teens or twenties who had mild COVID-19 (a few samples of this study predate the infection). Cell type and time point are not known. The gene calls are TRBV11-1 and TRBJ2-7; TRBD1 aligns across 8 bases. Input material: PBMCs or a T cell subset sorted from them (not recorded which). The CDR3 nucleotides read TGTGCCAGCAGCCAGGAAGGACAGGGTTACTACGAGCAGTACTTC. Its protein is CASSQEGQGYYEQYF.